A selection of T cell receptor beta chains follows, all from one sample in a study of shared clonotypes between healthy human individuals. TCRdb keeps only in-frame clones here, not all; method: immunoSEQ multiplex PCR. This sample has around 550,000 clones, with approximately 95% found just once. The sample was naive CD8+ T cells sorted from blood. Source of these receptors: a woman in her thirties in good health. Each CDR3 is given with its conserved first and last residue. The order of the fields is J gene, V gene, CDR3 length, clone size, D gene, CDR3 protein, CDR3 DNA. A D gene is named only where the DNA matches it firmly. Clone size, where shown, is once, few, many, or a class for clones that have expanded.

j_gene: TRBJ2-7
v_gene: TRBV9
len: 14
abundance: .
d_gene: .
CDR3aa: CASSVGGDVYEQYF
CDR3nt: TGTGCCAGCAGCGTAGGAGGGGACGTCTACGAGCAGTACTTC

j_gene: TRBJ2-2
v_gene: TRBV7-9
len: 15
abundance: .
d_gene: TRBD1
CDR3aa: CASSLRDRGSGELFF
CDR3nt: TGTGCCAGCAGCTTGAGGGACAGAGGATCCGGGGAGCTGTTTTTT

j_gene: TRBJ2-7
v_gene: TRBV28
len: 15
abundance: .
d_gene: TRBD1
CDR3aa: CASSIPWDRSYEQYF
CDR3nt: TGTGCCAGCAGTATACCATGGGACAGATCCTACGAGCAGTACTTC

j_gene: TRBJ2-3
v_gene: TRBV7-2
len: 13
abundance: .
d_gene: .
CDR3aa: CASSLLTPDTQYF
CDR3nt: TGTGCCAGCAGCCTTCTGACCCCGGATACGCAGTATTTT

j_gene: TRBJ2-3
v_gene: TRBV7-9
len: 15
abundance: .
d_gene: .
CDR3aa: CASRASRGWPDTQYF
CDR3nt: TGTGCCAGCAGAGCGAGTAGAGGGTGGCCAGATACGCAGTATTTT

j_gene: TRBJ1-1
v_gene: TRBV7-8
len: 14
abundance: .
d_gene: TRBD1
CDR3aa: CASGGTGGNTEAFF
CDR3nt: TGTGCCAGCGGGGGGACAGGGGGTAACACTGAAGCTTTCTTT

j_gene: TRBJ1-1
v_gene: TRBV5-6
len: 12
abundance: .
d_gene: .
CDR3aa: CASSYENTEAFF
CDR3nt: TGTGCCAGCAGCTACGAGAACACTGAAGCTTTCTTT

j_gene: TRBJ1-2
v_gene: TRBV7-9
len: 15
abundance: .
d_gene: .
CDR3aa: CASSPSGRDTYGYTF
CDR3nt: TGTGCCAGCAGCCCCTCTGGCCGGGACACCTATGGCTACACCTTC

j_gene: TRBJ2-1
v_gene: TRBV27
len: 15
abundance: .
d_gene: .
CDR3aa: CASSSPVTRAHEQFF
CDR3nt: TGTGCCAGCAGTTCGCCTGTGACTAGGGCCCATGAGCAGTTCTTC

j_gene: TRBJ2-5
v_gene: TRBV5-4
len: 13
abundance: few
d_gene: .
CDR3aa: CASSFEAQETQYF
CDR3nt: TGTGCCAGCAGCTTTGAAGCCCAAGAGACCCAGTACTTC

j_gene: TRBJ2-7
v_gene: TRBV7-8
len: 16
abundance: .
d_gene: TRBD1
CDR3aa: CASSSRRGQGAHEQYF
CDR3nt: TGTGCCAGCAGCTCGAGACGGGGACAGGGGGCACACGAGCAGTACTTC

j_gene: TRBJ2-7
v_gene: TRBV6-5
len: 14
abundance: .
d_gene: TRBD1
CDR3aa: CASRPQGVPYEQYF
CDR3nt: TGTGCCAGCAGACCACAGGGGGTCCCCTACGAGCAGTACTTC

j_gene: TRBJ1-2
v_gene: TRBV5-1
len: 14
abundance: .
d_gene: TRBD1
CDR3aa: CASSLGDRLYGYTF
CDR3nt: TGCGCCAGCAGCCTGGGGGACAGGCTCTATGGCTACACCTTC

j_gene: TRBJ1-1
v_gene: TRBV28
len: 13
abundance: .
d_gene: .
CDR3aa: CASAEGAGTEAFF
CDR3nt: TGTGCCAGCGCCGAAGGGGCCGGCACTGAAGCTTTCTTT

j_gene: TRBJ2-7
v_gene: TRBV2
len: 15
abundance: .
d_gene: TRBD1
CDR3aa: CASSNGQGARYEQYF
CDR3nt: TGTGCCAGCAGTAACGGACAGGGGGCGCGGTACGAGCAGTACTTC

j_gene: TRBJ2-1
v_gene: TRBV7-3
len: 16
abundance: .
d_gene: TRBD2
CDR3aa: CASSLGGEGLHNEQFF
CDR3nt: TGTGCCAGCAGCTTAGGGGGGGAAGGCCTCCACAATGAGCAGTTCTTC

j_gene: TRBJ2-7
v_gene: TRBV11-2
len: 14
abundance: .
d_gene: TRBD1
CDR3aa: CASIDPGQGYEQYF
CDR3nt: TGTGCCAGCATCGACCCGGGACAGGGCTACGAGCAGTACTTC

j_gene: TRBJ2-7
v_gene: TRBV9
len: 16
abundance: .
d_gene: .
CDR3aa: CASSVGEVGSMYEQYF
CDR3nt: TGTGCCAGCAGCGTAGGGGAGGTCGGTTCGATGTACGAGCAGTACTTC

j_gene: TRBJ1-5
v_gene: TRBV7-9
len: 13
abundance: .
d_gene: .
CDR3aa: CASSLGRYQPQHF
CDR3nt: TGTGCCAGCAGCTTAGGTCGGTATCAGCCCCAGCATTTT

j_gene: TRBJ2-7
v_gene: TRBV13
len: 17
abundance: .
d_gene: .
CDR3aa: CASSLGPGALSSYEQYF
CDR3nt: TGTGCCAGCAGCTTAGGCCCGGGTGCGTTAAGCTCCTACGAGCAGTACTTC

j_gene: TRBJ1-3
v_gene: TRBV28
len: 14
abundance: .
d_gene: TRBD1
CDR3aa: CASSFRGLGNTIYF
CDR3nt: TGTGCCAGCAGTTTTAGGGGGCTGGGAAACACCATATATTTT

j_gene: TRBJ2-7
v_gene: TRBV27
len: 13
abundance: .
d_gene: .
CDR3aa: CASSFGRTYEQYF
CDR3nt: TGTGCCAGCAGTTTTGGGCGAACCTACGAGCAGTACTTC

j_gene: TRBJ1-2
v_gene: TRBV23-1
len: 16
abundance: .
d_gene: TRBD1
CDR3aa: CASGQKHQTGDYGYTF
CDR3nt: TGCGCCAGCGGGCAGAAACATCAAACAGGGGACTATGGCTACACCTTC

j_gene: TRBJ2-1
v_gene: TRBV19
len: 16
abundance: .
d_gene: TRBD2
CDR3aa: CASSIVPGLAYNEQFF
CDR3nt: TGTGCCAGTAGTATAGTACCGGGACTAGCCTACAATGAGCAGTTCTTC

j_gene: TRBJ2-1
v_gene: TRBV28
len: 13
abundance: .
d_gene: .
CDR3aa: CASSFNIHNEQFF
CDR3nt: TGTGCCAGCAGTTTCAATATTCACAATGAGCAGTTCTTC

j_gene: TRBJ2-7
v_gene: TRBV6-1
len: 14
abundance: once
d_gene: .
CDR3aa: CASSAGGSTYEQYF
CDR3nt: TGTGCCAGCAGTGCTGGGGGTAGTACCTACGAGCAGTACTTC

j_gene: TRBJ2-6
v_gene: TRBV14
len: 20
abundance: once
d_gene: .
CDR3aa: CASSQGLWDIVPSGANVLTF
CDR3nt: TGTGCCAGCAGCCAAGGATTGTGGGACATAGTCCCCTCTGGGGCCAACGTCCTGACTTTC

j_gene: TRBJ2-7
v_gene: TRBV13
len: 14
abundance: .
d_gene: TRBD2
CDR3aa: CASSLDAGGPEQYF
CDR3nt: TGTGCCAGCAGCTTAGACGCGGGAGGGCCGGAGCAGTACTTC

j_gene: TRBJ1-3
v_gene: TRBV10-3
len: 15
abundance: .
d_gene: .
CDR3aa: CAISDKISSGNTIYF
CDR3nt: TGTGCCATCAGTGATAAGATTTCATCTGGAAACACCATATATTTT

j_gene: TRBJ2-5
v_gene: TRBV28
len: 13
abundance: .
d_gene: .
CDR3aa: CASSLSMQETQYF
CDR3nt: TGTGCCAGCAGTTTGTCTATGCAAGAGACCCAGTACTTC

j_gene: TRBJ1-1
v_gene: TRBV7-6
len: 15
abundance: .
d_gene: TRBD1
CDR3aa: CASSAPGQRNTEAFF
CDR3nt: TGTGCCAGCAGCGCCCCGGGACAGAGGAACACTGAAGCTTTCTTT

j_gene: TRBJ1-2
v_gene: TRBV6-5
len: 11
abundance: .
d_gene: .
CDR3aa: CASSETQANTF
CDR3nt: TGTGCCAGCAGTGAGACGCAGGCAAACACCTTC

j_gene: TRBJ2-5
v_gene: TRBV12-5
len: 15
abundance: .
d_gene: TRBD1
CDR3aa: CASGLGQGAGETQYF
CDR3nt: TGTGCTAGTGGCCTGGGACAGGGGGCCGGAGAGACCCAGTACTTC

j_gene: TRBJ2-7
v_gene: TRBV7-6
len: 19
abundance: .
d_gene: TRBD2
CDR3aa: CASSLWALPGTSGTYEQYF
CDR3nt: TGTGCCAGCAGCTTATGGGCCCTGCCCGGGACTAGCGGTACCTACGAGCAGTACTTC

j_gene: TRBJ2-1
v_gene: TRBV6-1
len: 15
abundance: once
d_gene: .
CDR3aa: CASSEWRTGVGEQFF
CDR3nt: TGTGCCAGCAGTGAATGGAGGACCGGTGTAGGAGAGCAGTTCTTC

j_gene: TRBJ2-7
v_gene: TRBV13
len: 14
abundance: .
d_gene: TRBD1
CDR3aa: CASSNLRGRHEQYF
CDR3nt: TGTGCCAGCAGCAATCTCAGGGGGCGCCACGAGCAGTACTTC

j_gene: TRBJ2-3
v_gene: TRBV9
len: 15
abundance: .
d_gene: TRBD2
CDR3aa: CASSVGGGFTDTQYF
CDR3nt: TGTGCCAGCAGCGTAGGCGGGGGATTCACAGATACGCAGTATTTT

j_gene: TRBJ2-7
v_gene: TRBV28
len: 12
abundance: .
d_gene: TRBD1
CDR3aa: CATDRAPYEQYF
CDR3nt: TGTGCCACGGACAGGGCCCCCTACGAGCAGTACTTC

j_gene: TRBJ1-4
v_gene: TRBV6-1
len: 16
abundance: .
d_gene: TRBD1
CDR3aa: CASSVHRGQGNEKLFF
CDR3nt: TGTGCCAGCAGTGTTCATCGGGGACAGGGCAATGAAAAACTGTTTTTT

j_gene: TRBJ2-7
v_gene: TRBV7-8
len: 13
abundance: .
d_gene: .
CDR3aa: CASSLRPQDEQYF
CDR3nt: TGTGCCAGCAGCTTAAGACCCCAGGACGAGCAGTACTTC

j_gene: TRBJ2-7
v_gene: TRBV7-6
len: 15
abundance: .
d_gene: TRBD2
CDR3aa: CASSPSGSPSHEQYF
CDR3nt: TGTGCCAGCAGCCCGAGCGGGAGCCCCAGCCACGAGCAGTACTTC

j_gene: TRBJ1-1
v_gene: TRBV6-5
len: 14
abundance: .
d_gene: .
CDR3aa: CASSYSTGGTEAFF
CDR3nt: TGTGCCAGCAGTTACTCAACCGGAGGAACTGAAGCTTTCTTT

j_gene: TRBJ1-1
v_gene: TRBV29-1
len: 11
abundance: few
d_gene: .
CDR3aa: CSVPRGHEAFF
CDR3nt: TGCAGCGTCCCAAGGGGTCATGAAGCTTTCTTT

j_gene: TRBJ2-3
v_gene: TRBV5-1
len: 14
abundance: .
d_gene: .
CDR3aa: CASSLEGRTDTQYF
CDR3nt: TGCGCCAGCAGCTTGGAGGGCCGCACAGATACGCAGTATTTT

j_gene: TRBJ2-5
v_gene: TRBV11-2
len: 14
abundance: .
d_gene: .
CDR3aa: CASSSWTYQETQYF
CDR3nt: TGTGCCAGCAGCTCATGGACTTACCAAGAGACCCAGTACTTC

j_gene: TRBJ2-7
v_gene: TRBV4-1
len: 15
abundance: .
d_gene: .
CDR3aa: CASSQGKGYSYEQYF
CDR3nt: TGCGCCAGCAGCCAAGGGAAGGGCTATTCCTACGAGCAGTACTTC

j_gene: TRBJ1-2
v_gene: TRBV4-1
len: 16
abundance: .
d_gene: .
CDR3aa: CGSSQDREITNYGYTF
CDR3nt: TGCGGCAGCAGCCAAGATAGGGAGATCACTAACTATGGCTACACCTTC

j_gene: TRBJ1-4
v_gene: TRBV2
len: 13
abundance: .
d_gene: TRBD1
CDR3aa: CAGQGANNEKLFF
CDR3nt: TGTGCAGGACAGGGGGCGAATAATGAAAAACTGTTTTTT

j_gene: TRBJ2-7
v_gene: TRBV5-6
len: 14
abundance: .
d_gene: .
CDR3aa: CASSLGFGAYEQYF
CDR3nt: TGTGCCAGCAGCTTGGGGTTTGGAGCTTACGAGCAGTACTTC

j_gene: TRBJ1-2
v_gene: TRBV27
len: 13
abundance: once
d_gene: TRBD1
CDR3aa: CASSPGTGYGYTF
CDR3nt: TGTGCCAGCAGTCCAGGGACAGGCTATGGCTACACCTTC

j_gene: TRBJ2-7
v_gene: TRBV27
len: 14
abundance: .
d_gene: .
CDR3aa: CASSYVPLGDEQYF
CDR3nt: TGTGCCAGCTCGTACGTCCCTTTGGGCGACGAGCAGTACTTC